This T cell receptor (beta chain) was captured by sequencing in a study of cytomegalovirus exposure and HLA in healthy donors (dated by TCRdb to the late 2010s). About the full investigation: According to an earlier analysis of 550 to 750 of the donors, 200 million or so T cells yielded roughly 110 million unique TCR beta sequences and more than 250 Gb of sequence data. Of the roughly 400 genotyped donors, around 81% fell in the genetic ancestry cluster associated with self-reported Caucasian donors. Rather than using new phenotypic data, the later analysis identified candidate immune exposures from TCR beta sequences and from how often those sequences occurred across donors. Among 350 to 400 genotyped donors of the cohort, an average of approximately 250,000 unique TCR beta nucleotide sequences were sequenced per donor, roughly a sixth of them non-productive. The study aimed to test whether signatures of past pathogen exposure could be identified by cataloging public T cell receptors. Because of strong linkage in the cohort, roughly five DR-DQ haplotypes were treated as single units for association and clustering. The study profiled the T cell repertoires of hundreds of subjects by immunosequencing and related them to cytomegalovirus serostatus. Donor age, sex, ethnicity and CMV serostatus were compiled alongside the repertoire data. All discovery cohort repertoires had been generated on a single sequencing platform. To decide whether each TCR beta V gene segment behaved as functional or pseudogenic, an earlier analysis of nearly 600 of the donors relied on high-throughput TCR beta sequencing. A later analysis re-examined previously published TCR beta repertoires from more than 600 donors and added high-resolution HLA genotyping to investigate patterns of TCR occurrence. An early release covering roughly 640 HLA-typed donors comprised approximately 290 gigabases of sequencing data and approximately 85 million unique TCR sequences. The number of typed donors differed by locus: roughly 629-630 for A, B, C, DRB1 and DQB1; 522 for DQA1; 600 to 610 for DPA1; and 450 to 480 for DPB1. The study combined high-throughput TCR immunosequencing, statistical association of individual TCRs with disease status, and machine learning to predict cytomegalovirus infection status. Besides the first cohort of some 670 subjects, a separate validation cohort made up of over 95 different subjects was used. HLA typing covered class I and class II loci at four-digit resolution. A later genetic analysis used genome-wide SNP genotypes for about 60% of the roughly 700 donors, treating that subset as a discovery cohort.

Receptor amplification or capture employed the immunoSEQ multiplex PCR assay. A mixture of 60 forward primers for TCR Vbeta segments and 13 reverse primers for TCR Jbeta segments was used in the multiplex PCR. A multiplex PCR assay on genomic DNA amplified the CDR3 region of rearranged TCR beta genes. The Illumina HiSeq System was used to sequence the amplified TCR beta libraries as 87-base-pair reads. The paper's processing steps were these. In a later analysis, 70 million to 95 million unique TCR beta chains were counted across the roughly 670 repertoires, and roughly 9.9 million of these chains were shared by at least two donors. To remove PCR and sequencing errors, raw reads were error-corrected and collapsed into unique sequences using a nearest-neighbor algorithm that merged closely related sequences. To assign V, D and J gene segments, CDR3 sequences were aligned to IMGT reference sequences. For a sequence to be retained, at least a six-nucleotide match to both a V gene segment and a J gene segment was required. Rearrangements were classified as productive when the CDR3 lacked stop codons and remained in frame with V and J, and all other rearrangements were classified as non-productive. CDR3 was defined according to IMGT convention as the region running from the second conserved V-encoded cysteine to the conserved J-encoded phenylalanine. The earlier analysis of about 530 of the donors excluded any sequence lacking an unambiguous match to a single V gene segment. In an earlier analysis of 587 of the donors, V segments were called functional above 56.7% productive rearrangements and were called segregating when the between-donor standard deviation exceeded 5%. To diagnose cytomegalovirus status from the catalog of TCR beta chain sequences, a statistical classification framework was built. In a later analysis, TCR nucleotide sequences were compared against IMGT/GENE-DB human TR gene sequences so that V and J genes could be assigned. The TCRdist pipeline was used in a later analysis to assign CDR3 sequences and most-parsimonious VDJ recombination scenarios. In a later analysis, each TCR beta chain was defined by its CDR3 amino acid sequence together with its V-gene family, and reads without a unique V-gene family were excluded. A later analysis removed over 500 highly shared, low-generation-probability nucleotide sequences to deal with suspected cross-contamination and a sequencing artifact. A later analysis calculated a clonal expansion index for each public chain from normalized within-repertoire ranks of inferred template counts. In a later analysis, generation probabilities were computed with a VDJ recombination model fitted to out-of-frame rearrangements, and the resulting probabilities were checked against IGoR. In a later analysis, TCR-TCR, TCR-HLA and TCR-CMV co-occurrence was scored with hypergeometric tests, and a repertoire-size bias correction was applied to TCR pairs. A later analysis estimated false discovery rates by permuting HLA or CMV assignments 20 times. In a later analysis, co-occurring TCRs were grouped with DBSCAN, and TCRdist sequence similarity was added when clustering was performed within HLA-allele-positive subsets. Repertoires with fewer than 30,000 or more than 120,000 public chains, plus five repertoires with anomalous nucleotide sharing, were excluded from co-occurrence clustering. This is the immuneACCESS table as TCRdb keeps it, with only in-frame sequences that have V and J called. A part of the clones is gone; compared with another copy, unresolved V genes explain less than half, and the rest is unexplained. That table supplies the V and J calls and clone size; D and trimming were determined from the DNA. For this sample the table gives 150,000 or so clones, of which around 81% were detected only once. The ten biggest clones cover about 1.4% of the sample.

From the cysteine up to the phenylalanine, the CDR3 has a length of 15 residues. The entry retains the CDR3 DNA only, 45 bases that are in frame from base 1. Based on the germline V gene, the CDR1 and CDR2 sequences are MNHNS and SASEGT. Trimming accounts for 5 bases at V and 3 bases at J, while the number of junction bases matched to no gene is 5. The cohort was made up of under 800 healthy bone marrow donors. All cohort members were sampled while nominally healthy, although unrecorded immune exposures were likely present. The donor was CMV seronegative and was included in the group of under 450 seronegative cohort members. A peripheral blood sample was collected from each donor, and TCR beta sequencing was performed on peripheral blood mononuclear cells. The Qiagen DNeasy Blood Extraction Kit was used to extract genomic DNA from the blood cell samples. Of note for this clone: Its antigen is unknown. Within one base of it there is no much larger clone, and no base qualities were kept.

Findings and caveats that apply to the study as a whole: A later genetic analysis associated a missense DCLRE1C variant with V-gene and J-gene trimming of TCR beta chains, and an independent cohort replicated the association. A total of 150 to 200 TCR beta chains were listed by the study as associated with cytomegalovirus. The classifier was reported to diagnose cytomegalovirus status with high specificity and sensitivity in both the original and validation cohorts. Most TCR sequences were seen in very few donors, while some public TCRs were found in many individuals. Compared with equally common non-associated chains, HLA-associated TCR beta chains in a later analysis were more clonally expanded and had lower generation probabilities. HLA typing was unavailable for some donors at each locus, so association tests used only the typed subset. Broadly in line with IMGT annotations, most TCR beta V segments showed up in productive rearrangements about 87% or about 30% of the time in an earlier analysis of 450 to 750 of the donors. In vitro tests confirmed that a few of the cytomegalovirus-associated TCR beta chains recognize cytomegalovirus antigens. Because the 87-base-pair reads could not distinguish some IMGT-functional V segments, including TRBV6-2 and TRBV6-3, those segments were excluded. Most CMV-associated TCR beta chains appeared to be HLA-restricted in a later analysis, and the HLA associations seemed to be driven largely by CMV exposure. Several of the top co-occurrence clusters appeared to be linked to parvovirus B19, influenza, CMV and Epstein-Barr virus, according to a later analysis. It was suggested by the authors that the approach could potentially be generalized to other disease states and immunological phenotypes. The cohort was sequenced for TCR beta chains only, and without alpha or paired-chain data the features that could be detected were limited. A further reported finding was that TCR beta sequences accurately predicted the HLA-A and HLA-B alleles for most subjects in the first cohort. Correlated functional status among segregating V segments might be attributable to linkage disequilibrium, but an unknown experimental factor could not be ruled out. In a later analysis, TCR association rates were found to vary across HLA loci, with the most associated TCRs seen for DRB1 alleles and the fewest for HLA-C alleles. When HLA alleles, especially DR and DQ, strongly co-occurred, attributing TCR associations to individual alleles was difficult. A later genetic analysis reported fewer N-insertions in productive TCRs among donors in an Asian-associated ancestry cluster than the roughly 700-donor mean. A later analysis associated 17,000 or so TCR beta sequences with specific HLA alleles at a false discovery rate of 0.05. A cluster of highly shared sequence variants was judged likely to represent a technical artifact of the sequencing pipeline. Because counts were too low, roughly 17 rarely observed V segments, including chromosome 9 orphons, were left out of the earlier analysis of 500 to 750 of the donors. The only immune exposure information available for the cohort was CMV serostatus. The presence/absence analyses assumed that sequencing depth was roughly uniform across donors, and that assumption may not be true.

The sequence is built from TRBV6-1 and TRBJ2-5; 11 bases in the middle match TRBD2. The sequenced sample consisted of PBMCs. The sequence was obtained from a man in his forties in good health and CMV-seronegative. The CDR3 is CASSSPGLAEETQYF. The DNA sequence is given as TGTGCCAGCAGTTCCCCGGGACTAGCGGAAGAGACCCAGTACTTC.